This T cell receptor beta chain was recovered during a study of response to subunit inactivated influenza vaccine (dated by TCRdb to between 2017 and 2018). Turning to the overall study: Deep quantitative T cell receptor repertoire profiling was used in the study to track responses to a trivalent subunit inactivated influenza vaccine.

About this clonotype: Which antigen it targets is not known. No qualities accompany the bases; no much larger clone lies one base away.

The cysteine opens and the phenylalanine closes a CDR3 of 15 amino acids. Only the CDR3 DNA is retained, 45 bases long and in frame from the first base. A distance of 18 bases separates the germline ends of V and J, which lose 4 bases and 7 bases respectively. CDR1 SNHLY and CDR2 FYNNEI were looked up in the germline V gene. Points the paper makes about the study in general: According to the authors, only a limited number of new T cells may be recruited by each seasonal influenza vaccination.

To prepare the library, RT-PCR was applied. Sequencing was carried out with an Illumina HiSeq 2500. TCRdb cleaned the public reads at Q25 with fastp, built clones with MiXCR and kept in-frame beta chains. Under each unique CDR3 protein, matching rows form one entry showing the most common genes and DNA. The sample includes roughly 520,000 distinct CDR3 sequences, with about 25% observed a single time. Approximately 2% of the sample is taken by the ten largest. In this chain, TRBV2 is recombined with TRBJ2-3, with the D gene not clear enough to name. Here the sequenced sample was CD4+ T cells sorted from PBMCs, taken 5 days after vaccination. This TCR was sampled from a man aged 45-65 years who received an inactivated influenza vaccine. Donor details come from another sample of the same person, matched by shared clones. The nucleotides are TGTGCCAGCAGTGTGGAAAGGCAAAGGGAAAATACGCAGTATTTT. Translated, it reads CASSVERQRENTQYF.